The source of this T cell receptor beta chain is a study of vaccination effects on CD4 cells after COVID-19. About the research overall: The second dose preceded post-vaccine samples by a median of 72 days.

Antigen-specific CD4+ T cells expanded by the ViraFEST assay with viral peptide pools were then sequenced. Investigators separated out CD4+ T cells once around nine days of culture had passed. As their vaccination, participants received two doses of either BNT162b2 or mRNA-1273. Negative nucleocapsid antibody tests before and after vaccination confirmed no previous SARS-CoV-2 infection. Remarks on this clone: The antigen remains unidentified.

Profiled with immunoSEQ multiplex PCR; TCRdb holds only in-frame clones, not every one. The sample shows about 72,000 clones, approximately 80% of them seen only once. Specimen: CD4+ T cells from PBMCs cultured with HCoV-229E spike peptides, collected after COVID-19 vaccination. The TCR originated in a human donor who received a COVID-19 vaccine.

The CDR3 nucleotides are TGTGCCAGCACCTTAAGAGCCACAGATACGCAGTATTTT. This codes for CASTLRATDTQYF. The genes are TRBV25-1 and TRBJ2-3; D remains ambiguous. Germline V gene data show CDR1 as MGHDK and CDR2 as SYGVNS. There are 13 residues in the CDR3. Trimming removed 7 bases at V and 2 bases at J, with 10 bases between. The full variable domain, with the rest looked up from reference TRBV25-1 and TRBJ2-3, is EADIYQTPRYLVIGTGKKITLECSQTMGHDKMYWYQQDPGMELHLIHYSYGVNSTEKGDLSSESTVSRIRTEHFPLTLESARPSHTSQYLCASTLRATDTQYFGPGTRLTVL.